A selection of T cell receptor beta chains follows, all from one sample in a study of blood T cell repertoires in COVID-19. Here immunoSEQ multiplex PCR was the method, and the copy in TCRdb shows in-frame clones only, minus some. The sample has around 140,000 clones, over 70% seen once. Sequencing was carried out using peripheral blood. These receptors all come from a man aged 50 to 59 who had recovered from COVID-19. CDR3s include the opening cysteine and the closing phenylalanine or tryptophan. D genes are given only for firm matches. Size values are once, few and many counts, or a class for expanded clones, and some rows have none.

CDR3 DNA | CDR3 protein | CDR3 length | J gene | D gene | clone size | V gene
TGTGCCAGCAGTTACCGGGACAGAAATTCACCCCTCCACTTT | CASSYRDRNSPLHF | 14 | TRBJ1-6 | TRBD1 | - | TRBV6-5
TGTGCCAGCCGAGGGAGAAACTACAATGAGCAGTTCTTC | CASRGRNYNEQFF | 13 | TRBJ2-1 | - | - | TRBV6-5
TGTGCCAGCAGCCAAGCAGTGGCCTTTGGGGGGGTTAATCAGCCCCAGCATTTT | CASSQAVAFGGVNQPQHF | 18 | TRBJ1-5 | - | - | TRBV4-2
TGTGCCTGGAGTGTATGGGGGGGTGGCTACACCTTC | CAWSVWGGGYTF | 12 | TRBJ1-2 | - | - | TRBV30
TGTGCCAGCAGCCCACCTAGCGGGGGCCCGAAAGAGACCCAGTACTTC | CASSPPSGGPKETQYF | 16 | TRBJ2-5 | TRBD2 | - | TRBV6-2/TRBV6-3
TGTGCCAGTAGTTGGGCAGGGGATGGCGGCTACACCTTC | CASSWAGDGGYTF | 13 | TRBJ1-2 | - | - | TRBV19
TGTGCCAGTAGTATTCTTGGGACAGGGGATAATGAGCAGTTCTTC | CASSILGTGDNEQFF | 15 | TRBJ2-1 | TRBD1 | - | TRBV19
TGTGCCAGCAGTTTATCGGGGGGAATAAGGACTGAAGCTTTCTTT | CASSLSGGIRTEAFF | 15 | TRBJ1-1 | - | - | TRBV27
TGTGCCAGCAGCCCCGACAGGGAACACGGCTACACCTTC | CASSPDREHGYTF | 13 | TRBJ1-2 | TRBD1 | - | TRBV5-4
TGTGCCAGCAGTGCAACCGGGACAGGTAACTACGAGCAGTACTTC | CASSATGTGNYEQYF | 15 | TRBJ2-7 | TRBD1 | - | TRBV25-1
TGTGCCTGGAGTATAGACGGGTCCTACGAGCAGTACTTC | CAWSIDGSYEQYF | 13 | TRBJ2-7 | - | - | TRBV30
TGTGCCATCAGTGAGACAGGGGACCAGTCACCCCTCCACTTT | CAISETGDQSPLHF | 14 | TRBJ1-6 | TRBD1 | - | TRBV10-3
TGTGCCACCAGTGATTTTGGGGGCGCTAATGAAAAACTGTTTTTT | CATSDFGGANEKLFF | 15 | TRBJ1-4 | - | many | TRBV24-1
TGTGCCAGCAGCCAAGATTTGCGGCGGGGGGTACACTACGAGCAGTACTTC | CASSQDLRRGVHYEQYF | 17 | TRBJ2-7 | TRBD2 | - | TRBV3-1/TRBV3-2
TGCGCCAGCTCCGGGGAGCGGACCCCCGTTACGCAGTATTTT | CASSGERTPVTQYF | 14 | TRBJ2-3 | - | - | TRBV4-3
TGTGCCAGTAGTGCGCGGGACGGTGGGTCCTCTGGGGCCAACGTCCTGACTTTC | CASSARDGGSSGANVLTF | 18 | TRBJ2-6 | - | once | TRBV19
TGTGCCAGCAGCTTGCTGGACAACCTCTACGAGCAGTACTTC | CASSLLDNLYEQYF | 14 | TRBJ2-7 | - | - | TRBV5-6
TGTGCCAGCAGCTTATCGGTGAACGAGCAGTACTTC | CASSLSVNEQYF | 12 | TRBJ2-7 | - | - | TRBV7-2
TGCGCCAGCAGCTTGGAACCCGGACTATTAGAGGGCTACACCTTC | CASSLEPGLLEGYTF | 15 | TRBJ1-2 | - | - | TRBV5-1
TGTGCCAGCAGCTTGGAAGGGACAGGGACCACTGAAGCTTTCTTT | CASSLEGTGTTEAFF | 15 | TRBJ1-1 | TRBD1 | once | TRBV5-4
TGCGCCAGCAGTCAATCAGGGGACAGGGGATACCACGAGCAGTACTTC | CASSQSGDRGYHEQYF | 16 | TRBJ2-7 | TRBD1 | - | TRBV23-1
TGTGCCAGCAGCCCCCCCAGGGCCTCCTACGAGCAGTACTTC | CASSPPRASYEQYF | 14 | TRBJ2-7 | - | - | TRBV3-1/TRBV3-2
TGTGCCAGCAGCTTGGCCGGCGGTTGGACAGGGAACTCCTACGAGCAGTACTTC | CASSLAGGWTGNSYEQYF | 18 | TRBJ2-7 | TRBD1 | - | TRBV5-8